Each of the 11 T cell receptor beta chains below was sequenced from the same sample in a study of T cells after yellow fever vaccination. TCRdb used MiXCR to reprocess the 5' RACE reads, holding one entry per CDR3 protein. The sample has some 400,000 distinct CDR3 sequences, approximately 18% seen once; the top ten hold roughly a sixth. This specimen was PBMCs, taken before the yellow fever booster vaccination. The receptors derive from a man between 18 and 29 years old who received the YFV17D yellow fever vaccine.

The chain joins TRBV30 to TRBJ2-2; D is possibly TRBD2 (5 bases). Trimming shortened V by 8 bases and J by 2 bases, and 15 bases separated the two germline ends. Germline values: CDR1 GTSNPN, CDR2 SVGIG (reference sequence). This CDR3 is 14 amino acids long. CDR3 bases: TGTGCCGGGAAAGGGAGCACCAACACCGGGGAGCTGTTTTTT. Translating gives CAGKGSTNTGELFF.

This clonotype came up many times. The V call is TRBV6-2 or TRBV6-3, the J call TRBJ2-7; unclear D gene. The CDR3 totals 14 residues. The V end lost 2 bases, the J end lost 2 bases, and 10 bases lay between the germline ends. Germline CDR1 and CDR2: MNHEY and SVGEGT. The CDR3 sequence: CASSYIDGPYEQYF. CDR3 nucleotides: TGTGCCAGCAGTTACATCGACGGGCCCTACGAGCAGTACTTC.

The genes are TRBV27 and TRBJ2-7; D unresolved. V dropped 5 bases and J dropped 5 bases, with 16 bases sitting between them. Germline V CDR1 and CDR2: MNHEY, SMNVEV (reference sequence). This CDR3 contains 14 residues. The CDR3 DNA reads as TGTGCCAGCAGTCCCCGCGGCCAAGGAAACGAGCAGTACTTC. It codes for CASSPRGQGNEQYF.

The chain carries TRBV5-1 and TRBJ1-4; perhaps TRBD1 as D (5 bases). The CDR3 sequence is 16 residues long. Germline V CDR1 and CDR2: SGHRS, YFSETQ. The V end was cut by 1 base, the J end by 4 bases, with 14 bases between. The CDR3: CASSLFVRGLNEKLFF. In nucleotides, the CDR3 is TGCGCCAGCAGCTTGTTTGTCCGGGGACTTAATGAAAAACTGTTTTTT. The complete variable domain, with remaining parts taken from reference TRBV5-1 and TRBJ1-4, reads KAGVTQTPRYLIKTRGQQVTLSCSPISGHRSVSWYQQTPGQGLQFLFEYFSETQRNKGNFPGRFSGRQFSNSRSEMNVSTLELGDSALYLCASSLFVRGLNEKLFFGSGTQLSVL.

The chain employs TRBV12-3 or TRBV12-4 and TRBJ1-2; 8 bases map to TRBD1. CDR3 length equals 14 residues. The V gene end was trimmed by 7 bases and the J gene end by 4 bases; junction bases not matched to a gene: 8. In DNA, the CDR3 is TGTGCCAGCACCCAGGGGGCTGGAGGCTATGGCTACACCTTC. This translates into CASTQGAGGYGYTF.

This clonotype has just a few counts. This sequence joins TRBV10-2 and TRBJ1-2; TRBD1 is a possible D gene (6 bases). CDR3 length: 13 amino acids. The V gene's germline CDR1 is WSHSY and CDR2 SAAADI. V was cut by 5 bases and J by 8 bases, with 15 bases left in between. The CDR3 loop is CASSIRTEEGYTF. Here the CDR3 DNA reads TGCGCCAGCAGTATCCGGACAGAAGAAGGCTACACCTTC.

This clonotype occurred a few times. In nucleotides, the CDR3 is TGTGCCACCAGTGATTTCCGGGACAGAGAGAATGAGCAGTTCTTC. Translated: CATSDFRDRENEQFF. This sequence joins TRBV24-1 and TRBJ2-1; 7 bases align to TRBD1. After removal of 1 base from V and 7 bases from J, the junction contained 6 bases not matched to a gene. The CDR3 is made up of 15 amino acids. Germline loops: CDR1 KGHDR, CDR2 SFDVKD.

The chain joins TRBV6-2 or TRBV6-3 to TRBJ1-2, with 8 nucleotides matching TRBD1. Germline V CDR1 and CDR2: MNHEY, SVGEGT. Trimming removed 6 bases from V and 3 bases from J; junction bases left unmatched: 3. This CDR3 spans 13 amino acids. The CDR3 sequence is CASSDRGDYGYTF. CDR3 bases: TGTGCCAGCAGCGACAGGGGTGACTATGGCTACACCTTC.

This clonotype was recorded a few times. The J gene is TRBJ2-1, the V gene TRBV7-2; D is possibly TRBD1 (6 bases). CDR1 is SGHTA, CDR2 FQGNSA, per germline. V was shortened by 5 bases and J by 6 bases, with 17 bases between the two germline ends. CDR3 length: 15 amino acids. Here the CDR3 reads CASSARGPNANEQFF. CDR3 DNA sequence: TGTGCCAGCAGCGCCAGGGGACCAAACGCCAATGAGCAGTTCTTC.

The chain combines TRBV7-2 with TRBJ2-1; the D is unclear. V was cut by 4 bases and J by 6 bases, with 7 bases left in between. CDR3 length equals 12 residues. CDR1 SGHTA and CDR2 FQGNSA come from the germline V gene. The CDR3 region has the DNA TGTGCCAGCAGCTCACAGAGCAATGAGCAGTTCTTC. Protein: CASSSQSNEQFF.

The V call is TRBV28, the J call TRBJ2-1; D might be TRBD2 (7 bases). The CDR3 totals 14 residues. The germline V gene has CDR1 MDHEN and CDR2 SYDVKM. V was trimmed by 9 bases and J by 4 bases, leaving 16 bases between them. The CDR3 spells CASGKGGGYNEQFF. The CDR3 DNA reads TGTGCCAGTGGAAAGGGAGGGGGATACAATGAGCAGTTCTTC.